Listed here are 14 T cell receptor beta chains from one sample, sequenced in a study of cytomegalovirus exposure and HLA in healthy donors. With 60 Vbeta and 13 Jbeta primers, the PCR was carried out. Clones were sequenced by immunoSEQ multiplex PCR, and TCRdb holds only the in-frame ones, with some missing. The table lists under 200,000 clones, roughly two thirds of them singletons. Sequencing input: PBMCs. The receptor source for this set is a woman in her late teens or twenties in good health and CMV-seropositive.

The rearrangement links TRBV5-1 to TRBJ2-5; D may be TRBD2 (6 bases). The V gene lost 4 bases and the J gene lost 3 bases, with 16 bases spanning the gap. Germline V lookup: CDR1 SGHRS, CDR2 YFSETQ. The CDR3 runs 15 residues. The CDR3 loop is CASSETTRGEETQYF. CDR3 nucleotide sequence: TGCGCCAGCAGCGAAACGACTAGGGGCGAAGAGACCCAGTACTTC. Full variable domain (remainder filled in from reference TRBV5-1 and TRBJ2-5): KAGVTQTPRYLIKTRGQQVTLSCSPISGHRSVSWYQQTPGQGLQFLFEYFSETQRNKGNFPGRFSGRQFSNSRSEMNVSTLELGDSALYLCASSETTRGEETQYFGPGTRLLVL.

This clone was detected a few times. The V call is TRBV6-5, the J call TRBJ2-2, with 9 bases lining up with TRBD1. Germline-derived CDR1 and CDR2 are MNHEY and SVGAGI. The length of the CDR3 is 15 residues. V was pared by 5 bases and J by 6 bases, with 7 bases of the junction left unmatched. The CDR3 reads CASSPGQGAPGELFF. The CDR3 bases are TGTGCCAGCAGTCCGGGACAGGGCGCACCCGGGGAGCTGTTTTTT.

The rearrangement links TRBV4-1 to TRBJ1-1; D might be TRBD1 (6 bases). This CDR3 spans 13 amino acids. Germline loops: CDR1 MGHRA, CDR2 YSYEKL. V gave up 2 bases and J gave up 6 bases, with 10 bases separating them. The CDR3 sequence: CASSQTGLSEAFF. The CDR3 coding sequence is TGCGCCAGCAGCCAAACAGGGTTGTCTGAAGCTTTCTTT.

The chain uses TRBV7-3 and TRBJ2-3; 10 bases align to TRBD2. V lost 5 bases and J lost 4; bases outside the gene matches: 12. The V gene's germline CDR1 is SGHTA and CDR2 FQGTGA. This CDR3 contains 17 residues. The CDR3 loop reads CASSSRAGGPSADTQYF. The CDR3 DNA is TGTGCCAGCAGCAGCAGAGCGGGGGGGCCGTCCGCAGATACGCAGTATTTT.

This clone was found a few times. V is TRBV2 and J is TRBJ2-5, with 7 bases aligning to TRBD1. The CDR3 is 14 amino acids. Trimming cost V 7 bases and J 5 bases; bases outside gene matches: 10. Germline V gene lookup returns CDR1 SNHLY and CDR2 FYNNEI. CDR3 protein: CASKQGWGKETQYF. The CDR3 region has the DNA TGTGCCAGCAAACAGGGGTGGGGTAAGGAGACCCAGTACTTC.

V gene TRBV2 combines with J gene TRBJ1-4, with 8 bases fitting TRBD1. The CDR3 is 14 residues long. After removal of 7 bases from V and 6 bases from J, the junction contained 7 bases not matched to a gene. Germline V lookup: CDR1 SNHLY, CDR2 FYNNEI. The CDR3 sequence is CASTPDREHEKLFF. The CDR3 nucleotides read TGTGCCAGCACCCCGGACAGGGAACATGAAAAACTGTTTTTT.

The J gene is TRBJ1-5, the V gene TRBV18; D gene uncertain. The CDR3 contains 16 residues. Germline V gene lookup returns CDR1 KGHSH and CDR2 LQKENI. V was cut by 3 bases and J by 0 bases, with 12 bases left in between. CDR3 protein: CASSPTTPHSNQPQHF. The CDR3 nucleotides are TGTGCCAGCTCACCTACGACTCCCCATAGCAATCAGCCCCAGCATTTT.

The gene calls are TRBV5-6 and TRBJ2-5, with 9 bases matching TRBD1. The end of the DNA aligns better with TRBJ2-7, so the J call may be wrong. Germline V gene sequence: CDR1 SGHDT, CDR2 YYEEEE. CDR3 length: 15 amino acids. CDR3 in amino acids: CASRPTGTGTYEQYF. In DNA form, the CDR3 reads TGTGCCAGCAGACCCACCGGGACAGGGACCTACGAGCAGTACTTC.

This chain uses TRBV4-3 with TRBJ1-3; the match to TRBD1 covers 7 bases. Germline values: CDR1 LGHNA, CDR2 YSLEER. The CDR3 extends over 15 amino acids. Germline trimming cut 10 bases from V and 0 bases from J; bases unmatched to any gene: 9. The CDR3 protein is CANFSGGDSGNTIYF. CDR3 coding DNA: TGCGCCAACTTTTCAGGGGGAGACTCTGGAAACACCATATATTTT.

This clone was seen a handful of times. The chain joins TRBV7-3 to TRBJ2-1, with 8 nucleotides matching TRBD2. Trimming removed 3 bases from V and 5 bases from J; junction bases left unmatched: 6. The CDR3 loop spans 15 amino acids. Germline lookup yields CDR1 SGHTA and CDR2 FQGTGA. In DNA, the CDR3 is TGTGCCAGCAGCTTGTCGCTAGCGGGCGACAATGAGCAGTTCTTC. Translated, it gives CASSLSLAGDNEQFF.

The chain is built from TRBV9 and TRBJ2-2; TRBD1 aligns across 8 bases. This CDR3 spans 16 amino acids. The germline CDR1 and CDR2 sequences are SGDLS and YYNGEE. The V and J ends lost 0 bases and 4 bases, in that order; junction bases with no gene match: 5. In nucleotides, the CDR3 is TGTGCCAGCAGCGTAGACGCCGGGACAGGCACCGGGGAGCTGTTTTTT. This translates into CASSVDAGTGTGELFF.

The chain combines TRBV2 with TRBJ2-5, with TRBD1 matching over 8 bases. This CDR3 has 14 residues. Germline V lookup: CDR1 SNHLY, CDR2 FYNNEI. V trimming: 5 bases; J trimming: 2 bases; junction bases outside the gene matches: 4. This chain's CDR3 is CASSYTGGQETQYF. The CDR3 DNA follows: TGTGCCAGCAGTTATACAGGGGGTCAAGAGACCCAGTACTTC.

This clone has just a few counts. The chain uses TRBV5-4 and TRBJ2-5; 10 bases are shared with TRBD2. Germline V gene sequence: CDR1 SGHNT, CDR2 YYREEE (reference sequence). The CDR3 runs 17 residues. The ends lost 4 bases at V and 4 bases at J; junction bases unmatched: 13. CDR3 region: CASSPGASGGSLETQYF. In DNA, the CDR3 is TGTGCCAGCAGCCCCGGGGCTAGCGGGGGATCTCTAGAGACCCAGTACTTC.

The chain has TRBV6-5 and TRBJ2-5, with D perhaps TRBD1 (6 bases). The better agreement between TRBJ2-7 and the DNA end casts doubt on the J call. Germline CDR1 MNHEY, CDR2 SVGAGI. There are 14 residues in the CDR3. In DNA form, the CDR3 reads TGTGCCAGCAGCGACATAGGGGGACCCTACGAGCAGTACTTC. It specifies CASSDIGGPYEQYF.